This TCR beta chain was found in a study of cytomegalovirus exposure and HLA in healthy donors (dated by TCRdb to about 2017). Looking at the study overall: An earlier analysis of approximately 590 of the donors reported 250 to 300 Gb of sequence data and 100 million to 130 million unique TCR beta sequences from about 200 million T cells. An early release covering roughly 600 HLA-typed donors comprised about 300 gigabases of sequencing data and 65 million to 100 million unique TCR sequences. Among the roughly 370 genotyped donors, approximately 81% belonged to the genetic ancestry cluster associated with self-reported Caucasian donors. The study aimed to test whether cataloging public T cell receptors could reveal signatures of past pathogen exposure. The study profiled the T cell repertoires of hundreds of subjects by immunosequencing and related them to cytomegalovirus serostatus. Besides the first cohort of around 700 subjects, a separate validation cohort made up of around 120 different subjects was used. High-throughput TCR immunosequencing, statistical association of individual TCRs with disease status, and machine learning were combined to predict cytomegalovirus infection status. A later analysis re-analyzed previously published TCR beta repertoires from 500 to 700 donors and added high-resolution HLA genotyping to study TCR occurrence patterns. Rather than drawing on any new phenotypic data, the later analysis identified candidate immune exposures from TCR beta sequences and the way those sequences occurred across donors. To decide whether each TCR beta V gene segment behaved as functional or pseudogenic, an earlier analysis of over 500 of the donors relied on high-throughput TCR beta sequencing. Donor age, sex, ethnicity and CMV serostatus were collected together with the repertoire data. In a later genetic analysis, genome-wide SNP genotypes for about three fifths of the roughly 670 donors were used, and that subset was treated as a discovery cohort. All discovery cohort repertoires had been generated on a single sequencing platform. HLA typing included class I and class II loci at four-digit resolution. The number of donors typed differed by locus, with about 620-630 for A, B, C, DRB1 and DQB1, roughly 520 for DQA1, 606 for DPA1, and around 460 for DPB1. Roughly 5 DR-DQ haplotypes were treated as single units for association and clustering because of strong linkage in the cohort. Among about 410 genotyped donors of the cohort, an average of approximately 200,000 unique TCR beta nucleotide sequences was sequenced per donor, of which about 19% were non-productive.

Preparation of the library involved the immunoSEQ multiplex PCR assay. A mixture of 60 forward primers for TCR Vbeta segments and 13 reverse primers for TCR Jbeta segments was used in the multiplex PCR. The CDR3 region of rearranged TCR beta genes was amplified from genomic DNA with a multiplex PCR assay. The Illumina HiSeq System was used to sequence the amplified TCR beta libraries as 87-base-pair reads. The paper's data handling went like this. Across the 666 repertoires, a later analysis counted roughly 84 million unique TCR beta chains, roughly 11 million of which were shared by at least two donors. Raw reads were error-corrected and collapsed into unique sequences by a nearest-neighbor algorithm in which closely related sequences were merged to remove PCR and sequencing errors. To assign V, D and J gene segments, CDR3 sequences were aligned to IMGT reference sequences. For a sequence to be retained, at least a six-nucleotide match to both a V gene segment and a J gene segment was required. Rearrangements were classified as productive when the CDR3 lacked stop codons and remained in frame with V and J, and all other rearrangements were classified as non-productive. Following IMGT convention, CDR3 was defined as the stretch from the second conserved V-encoded cysteine up to the conserved J-encoded phenylalanine. In an earlier analysis of more than 550 of the donors, sequences lacking an unambiguous match to a single V gene segment were excluded. In an earlier analysis of a few hundred of the donors, V segments were called functional above 56.7% productive rearrangements and were called segregating when the between-donor standard deviation exceeded 5%. To diagnose cytomegalovirus status from the catalog of TCR beta chain sequences, a statistical classification framework was built. V and J gene assignment, in a later analysis, came from comparing TCR nucleotide sequences with IMGT/GENE-DB human TR gene sequences. A later analysis assigned CDR3 sequences and most-parsimonious VDJ recombination scenarios with the TCRdist pipeline. In a later analysis, each TCR beta chain was defined by its CDR3 amino acid sequence together with its V-gene family, and reads lacking a unique V-gene family were excluded. To address suspected cross-contamination and a sequencing artifact, a later analysis removed 550 to 750 highly shared, low-generation-probability nucleotide sequences. In a later analysis, a clonal expansion index was calculated for each public chain from normalized within-repertoire ranks of inferred template counts. Generation probabilities in a later analysis came from a VDJ recombination model fitted to out-of-frame rearrangements, and those results were checked against IGoR. Hypergeometric tests were used in a later analysis to score TCR-TCR, TCR-HLA and TCR-CMV co-occurrence, with a repertoire-size bias correction applied to the TCR pairs. In a later analysis, false discovery rates were estimated by permuting HLA or CMV assignments 20 times. A later analysis grouped co-occurring TCRs with DBSCAN, adding TCRdist sequence similarity when clustering within HLA-allele-positive subsets. Repertoires with fewer than 30,000 or more than 120,000 public chains were left out of co-occurrence clustering, as were a handful of repertoires with anomalous nucleotide sharing. TCRdb obtained this table from immuneACCESS and retained in-frame rearrangements with V and J assigned. These tables miss some clones; where compared with another copy, unresolved V genes account for less than half of the shortfall, and the remainder is unexplained. V and J calls and clone size are those listed in that table; D and trimming were worked out from the DNA. This sample has roughly 100,000 clones in its table, and roughly 82% of those were observed once. Clones ranked in the top ten supply more than 1.5% of the sample.

The germline V gene encodes CDR1 SGHRS and CDR2 YFSETQ. From the cysteine up to the phenylalanine, the CDR3 has a length of 12 residues. Solely the CDR3 DNA is kept, with 36 bases framed from the first base. A distance of 5 bases separates the germline ends of V and J, which lose 0 bases and 5 bases respectively. The cohort was made up of 666 healthy bone marrow donors. All cohort members were sampled while nominally healthy, although unrecorded immune exposures were likely present. The donor tested CMV seronegative, placing the donor among the 350 to 400 seronegative members of the cohort. A peripheral blood sample was provided by each donor, and peripheral blood mononuclear cells were used for TCR beta sequencing. Genomic DNA extraction from the blood cell samples was performed with the Qiagen DNeasy Blood Extraction Kit. About this clone itself: It has no known antigen specificity. One base away there is no much larger clone; base qualities are not given.

Summary of the overall study and its limitations: While some public TCRs were present in many individuals, most TCR sequences turned up only very rarely across donors. In a later genetic analysis, fewer N-insertions in productive TCRs were reported among donors in an Asian-associated ancestry cluster than the roughly 640-donor mean. According to a later analysis, most CMV-associated TCR beta chains appeared to be HLA-restricted, and the HLA associations seemed to be driven largely by CMV exposure. HLA typing was unavailable for some donors at each locus, so association tests used only the typed subset. A group of highly shared sequence variants was considered likely to be a technical artifact of the sequencing pipeline. Broadly in line with IMGT annotations, most TCR beta V segments showed up in productive rearrangements about 87% or about 30% of the time in an earlier analysis of several hundred of the donors. The authors suggested that the approach could potentially be extended to other disease states and immunological phenotypes. For the cohort, immune exposure information was limited to CMV serostatus. The classifier was reported to diagnose cytomegalovirus status with high specificity and sensitivity in both the original and validation cohorts. When HLA alleles, especially DR and DQ, strongly co-occurred, attributing TCR associations to individual alleles was difficult. In a later analysis, several top co-occurrence clusters were reported to appear linked to parvovirus B19, influenza, CMV and Epstein-Barr virus. In a later analysis, HLA-associated TCR beta chains showed more clonal expansion and lower generation probabilities than non-associated chains that were equally common. An association between a missense DCLRE1C variant and V-gene and J-gene trimming of TCR beta chains was found in a later genetic analysis and replicated in an independent cohort. Correlated functional status among segregating V segments might be attributable to linkage disequilibrium, but an unknown experimental factor could not be ruled out. A later analysis associated 17,000 or so TCR beta sequences with specific HLA alleles at a false discovery rate of 0.05. In a later analysis, TCR association rates were found to vary across HLA loci, with the most associated TCRs seen for DRB1 alleles and the fewest for HLA-C alleles. Roughly uniform sequencing depth across donors was assumed in presence/absence analyses, although this assumption may not hold. In vitro tests confirmed that three of the cytomegalovirus-associated TCR beta chains recognize cytomegalovirus antigens. The cohort was sequenced for TCR beta chains only, and without alpha or paired-chain data the features that could be detected were limited. The study listed 164 TCR beta chains as associated with cytomegalovirus. Over 15 rarely observed V segments, including chromosome 9 orphons, were excluded from the earlier analysis of about 500 of the donors because counts were too low. A further reported finding was that TCR beta sequences accurately predicted the HLA-A and HLA-B alleles for most subjects in the first cohort. Some IMGT-functional V segments, including TRBV6-2 and TRBV6-3, could not be distinguished by the 87-base-pair reads and were therefore excluded.

The chain joins TRBV5-1 to TRBJ1-2; the D gene identity is not certain. The TCR originated in a man aged 45-65 years in good health and CMV-seronegative. Sequenced: PBMCs. The sequenced DNA: TGCGCCAGCAGCTTGGGGGAGTATGGCTACACCTTC. This sequence encodes CASSLGEYGYTF.